The entry that follows covers one TCR beta chain sequence. The data derive from a study of blood T cell repertoires in COVID-19. Overall study context: Acute and convalescent COVID-19 specimens originated in the United States, Italy and Spain. From T cells, B-cell-depleted T cells, or PBMCs came the material, which was cDNA or gDNA.

Germline values: CDR1 MGHRA, CDR2 YSYEKL. Trimming removed 0 bases from V and 6 bases from J; junction bases left unmatched: 7. The length of the CDR3 is 16 residues. Per the study methods: Estimation of nucleated cell counts was performed using reference gene primer amplification. This table comes from immunoSEQ multiplex PCR, and its TCRdb copy is limited to in-frame clones, with some not included. That table gives V, J and clone size, and the DNA gave D and trimming. The sample has approximately 75,000 clones; more than 80% are singletons. The sample taken for sequencing was peripheral blood. The chain has TRBV4-1 and TRBJ2-3; TRBD1 matches at 9 bases. The receptor's source is a human donor in a cohort sampled during active COVID-19. This CDR3 is CASSQDTTGGDDTQYF. CDR3 bases: TGCGCCAGCAGCCAAGATACCACAGGGGGCGATGATACGCAGTATTTT.